Sequencing of this TCR beta chain was carried out in a study of T cell repertoires in cytomegalovirus infection. In TCRdb, the reads were re-called with MiXCR into one record per CDR3 protein. The sample records 150,000 to 200,000 distinct CDR3 sequences, about 20% being singletons. This clonotype occurred a few times. CDR3 length: 13 amino acids. Germline CDR1 is SGHRS and CDR2 is YFSETQ. V was pared by 4 bases and J by 6 bases, with 13 bases between. The sequence was collected from a human donor in good health (CMV status not recorded). Some clones in this sample may be carry-over from other donors' samples. The sequenced sample was PBMCs. The chain combines TRBV5-1 with TRBJ1-1; D is undetermined. CDR3: CASSLIGNSEAFF. The CDR3 bases are TGCGCCAGCAGCCTGATCGGTAACTCTGAAGCTTTCTTT.